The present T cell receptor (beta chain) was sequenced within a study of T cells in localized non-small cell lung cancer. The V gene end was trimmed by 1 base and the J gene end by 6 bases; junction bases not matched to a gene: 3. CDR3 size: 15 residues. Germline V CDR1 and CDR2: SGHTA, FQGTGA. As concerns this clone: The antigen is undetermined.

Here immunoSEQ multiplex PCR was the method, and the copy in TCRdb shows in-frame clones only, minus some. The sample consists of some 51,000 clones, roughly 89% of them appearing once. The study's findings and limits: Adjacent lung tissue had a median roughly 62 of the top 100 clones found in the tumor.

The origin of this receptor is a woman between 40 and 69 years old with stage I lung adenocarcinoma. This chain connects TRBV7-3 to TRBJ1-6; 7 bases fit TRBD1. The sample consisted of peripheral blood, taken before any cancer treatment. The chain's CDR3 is CASSLIHRGNSPLHF. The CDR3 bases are TGTGCCAGCAGCTTAATCCACAGGGGTAATTCACCCCTCCACTTT.